Below are 14 T cell receptor beta chains sequenced from a single sample in a study of shared T cell receptors in the human thymus. The assay was immunoSEQ multiplex PCR, and TCRdb's table has in-frame clones only and misses some. Of hundreds of thousands of clones in the sample, around 87% are singletons; the top ten hold 0.0094%. These same data were also listed under a study on human thymus T cells.

The material sequenced was thymocytes. The receptors here all came from a boy younger than two with a congenital heart defect.

The chain couples TRBV2 to TRBJ1-3, with 8 bases identical to TRBD1. With 6 bases clipped from V and 0 bases from J, the junction kept 4 bases outside the gene matches. CDR1 is SNHLY, CDR2 FYNNEI, per germline. The CDR3 has 15 residues. Here the CDR3 DNA reads TGTGCCAGCAGCCCGGACAGGGACTCTGGAAACACCATATATTTT. It translates to CASSPDRDSGNTIYF.

With respect to this clone: An end of the junction does not agree with germline; a read error may underlie this. This CDR3 is CASSFWQAQVTYEQCF. The CDR3 DNA reads as TGTGCCAGCAGCTTCTGGCAGGCCCAGGTAACCTACGAGCAGTGCTTC. The chain employs TRBV5-6 and TRBJ2-7; D is undetermined. The germline CDR1 and CDR2 sequences are SGHDT and YYEEEE. The CDR3 totals 16 residues.

V and J are TRBV19 and TRBJ2-3; 12 nucleotides agree with TRBD2. The CDR3 sequence is 15 residues long. With V trimmed by 5 bases and J by 6 bases, 6 bases remained unmatched. Per the germline V gene, CDR1 is LNHDA and CDR2 is SQIVND (reference sequence). The CDR3 loop is CASSSSGRAKDTQYF. In DNA, the CDR3 is TGTGCCAGTAGTTCTAGCGGGAGGGCAAAGGATACGCAGTATTTT.

The chain is built from TRBV27 and TRBJ1-1; the match to TRBD1 covers 8 bases. CDR3 length: 16 amino acids. After removal of 5 bases from V and 7 bases from J, the junction contained 15 bases not matched to a gene. Germline V CDR1 and CDR2: MNHEY, SMNVEV (reference sequence). The CDR3 loop reads CASSPRPQGAKDEAFF. In DNA form, the CDR3 reads TGTGCCAGCAGTCCCCGCCCCCAGGGGGCGAAGGATGAAGCTTTCTTT.

This chain links TRBV27 with TRBJ1-1; 7 bases fit TRBD1. V was pared by 1 base and J by 4 bases, with 12 bases of the junction left unmatched. This CDR3 has 17 residues. Germline V gene lookup returns CDR1 MNHEY and CDR2 SMNVEV (reference sequence). The CDR3 protein is CASSLCPPQGCVTEAFF. CDR3 DNA: TGTGCCAGCAGTTTATGCCCACCACAGGGGTGCGTCACTGAAGCTTTCTTT.

This chain connects TRBV2 to TRBJ2-7, with 9 bases aligning to TRBD1. Germline V gene data show CDR1 as SNHLY and CDR2 as FYNNEI. After removal of 1 base from V and 4 bases from J, the junction contained 8 bases not matched to a gene. The CDR3 is 16 residues long. The CDR3 coding sequence is TGTGCCAGCAGTGAAGTACTGGGACAGGGAGCGTACGAGCAGTACTTC. As protein: CASSEVLGQGAYEQYF.

DNA of the CDR3: TGTGCCAGCAGTTCTGCCCCGGCAGGAAACTACGAGCAGTACTTC. Amino acid sequence: CASSSAPAGNYEQYF. The rearrangement uses TRBV28 and TRBJ2-7; D gene uncertain. This CDR3 has 15 amino acids. The V gene's germline CDR1 is MDHEN and CDR2 SYDVKM. V was shortened by 4 bases and J by 3 bases, with 16 bases between the two germline ends.

The chain combines TRBV5-6 with TRBJ2-2, with TRBD2 matching over 13 bases. Germline V lookup: CDR1 SGHDT, CDR2 YYEEEE. This CDR3 region has 19 residues. The V gene end was trimmed by 1 base and the J gene end by 6 bases; junction bases not matched to a gene: 12. The CDR3 nucleotides read TGTGCCAGCAGCTTGTTACTAGCGGGGGGGCACAGACGTCCCGGGGAGCTGTTTTTT. This gives the protein CASSLLLAGGHRRPGELFF.

The CDR3 spells CASSIDYSGLAGATYSYEQYF. DNA for the CDR3: TGTGCCAGTAGTATAGATTATTCGGGCCTAGCGGGGGCCACCTATTCCTACGAGCAGTACTTC. The V call is TRBV19, the J call TRBJ2-7; 10 nucleotides align to TRBD2. Germline CDR1 is LNHDA and CDR2 is SQIVND (reference sequence). V dropped 0 bases and J dropped 1; count of bases not matched to a gene: 18. The CDR3 has 21 residues.

This clone was counted only a few times. The chain is built from TRBV2 and TRBJ2-2; tentative D call: TRBD1 (5 bases). CDR1 SNHLY and CDR2 FYNNEI come from the germline V gene. The CDR3 has 14 residues. Between the trimmed V and J ends, which lost 6 bases and 1 base, there was a span of 9 bases. In DNA form, the CDR3 reads TGTGCCAGCAGGGTTGGACAGAACACCGGGGAGCTGTTTTTT. It is translated as CASRVGQNTGELFF.

The rearrangement links TRBV14 to TRBJ2-1, with TRBD2 identical over 9 bases. The CDR3 is made up of 16 amino acids. The V and J ends lost 0 bases and 8 bases, in that order; junction bases with no gene match: 8. From germline, CDR1 is SGHDN and CDR2 FVKESK. The CDR3 is CASSQEGVAGVDEQFF. CDR3 DNA: TGTGCCAGCAGCCAAGAAGGGGTAGCGGGGGTGGATGAGCAGTTCTTC.

The chain has TRBV19 and TRBJ2-1; weak D call: TRBD1 (5 bases). The germline gives CDR1 LNHDA, CDR2 SQIVND (reference sequence). The CDR3 has 16 residues. V was cut by 4 bases and J by 2 bases, with 15 bases left in between. This CDR3 reads CASSSPRAPPYNEQFF. In DNA, the CDR3 is TGTGCCAGTAGTAGCCCCAGGGCCCCCCCCTACAATGAGCAGTTCTTC.

The chain has TRBV5-1 and TRBJ2-7, with D perhaps TRBD1 (6 bases). Germline CDR1 SGHRS, CDR2 YFSETQ. This CDR3 has 16 amino acids. V was trimmed by 4 bases and J by 1 base, leaving 18 bases between them. The CDR3 sequence is CASSGLGETGSYEQYF. CDR3 bases: TGCGCCAGCAGCGGGTTGGGAGAGACAGGTTCCTACGAGCAGTACTTC.

V usage is TRBV15 and J usage is TRBJ1-4; D ambiguous. The length of the CDR3 is 17 residues. Trimming pared 3 bases from V and 2 bases from J, leaving 16 bases between. CDR1 is LNHNV and CDR2 is YYDKDF in the germline V gene (reference sequence). The CDR3 spells CATSSSLGRWTNEKLFF. CDR3 sequence (DNA): TGTGCCACCAGCAGTTCTCTAGGGAGATGGACTAATGAAAAACTGTTTTTT.